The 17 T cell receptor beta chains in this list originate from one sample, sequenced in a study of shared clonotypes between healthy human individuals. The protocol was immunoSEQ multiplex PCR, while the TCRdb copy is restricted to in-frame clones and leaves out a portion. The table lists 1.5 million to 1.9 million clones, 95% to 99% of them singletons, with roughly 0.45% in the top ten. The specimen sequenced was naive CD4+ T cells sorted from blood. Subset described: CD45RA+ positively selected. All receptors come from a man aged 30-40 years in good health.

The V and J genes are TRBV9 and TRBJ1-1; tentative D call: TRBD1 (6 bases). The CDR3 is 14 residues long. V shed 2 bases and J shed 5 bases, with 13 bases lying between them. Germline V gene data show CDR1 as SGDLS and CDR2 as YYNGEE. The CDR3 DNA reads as TGTGCCAGCAGCGTGGGACATCGAACAACTGAAGCTTTCTTT. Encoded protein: CASSVGHRTTEAFF.

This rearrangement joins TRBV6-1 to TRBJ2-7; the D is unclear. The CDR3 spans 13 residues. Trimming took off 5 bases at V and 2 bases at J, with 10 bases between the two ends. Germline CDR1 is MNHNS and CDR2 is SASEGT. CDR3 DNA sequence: TGTGCCAGCAGTTATACAGCAGCCTACGAGCAGTACTTC. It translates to CASSYTAAYEQYF.

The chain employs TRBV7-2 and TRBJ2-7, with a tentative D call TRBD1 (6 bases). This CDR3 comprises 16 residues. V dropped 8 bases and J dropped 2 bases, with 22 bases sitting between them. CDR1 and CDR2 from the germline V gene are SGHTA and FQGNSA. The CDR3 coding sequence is TGTGCCAGCGTTCCAATATACCAGGGGAACACCTACGAGCAGTACTTC. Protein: CASVPIYQGNTYEQYF.

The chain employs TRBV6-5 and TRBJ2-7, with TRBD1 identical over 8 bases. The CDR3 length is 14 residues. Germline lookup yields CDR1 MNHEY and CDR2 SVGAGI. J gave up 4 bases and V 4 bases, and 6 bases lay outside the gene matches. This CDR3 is CASSLTGDSYEQYF. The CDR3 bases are TGTGCCAGCAGTTTGACAGGGGATTCTTACGAGCAGTACTTC.

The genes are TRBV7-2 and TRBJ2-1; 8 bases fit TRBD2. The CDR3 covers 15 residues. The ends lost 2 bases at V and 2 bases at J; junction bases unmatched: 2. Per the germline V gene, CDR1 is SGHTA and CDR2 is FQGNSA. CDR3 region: CASSLTGRAYNEQFF. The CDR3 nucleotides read TGTGCCAGCAGCTTAACCGGGAGGGCCTACAATGAGCAGTTCTTC.

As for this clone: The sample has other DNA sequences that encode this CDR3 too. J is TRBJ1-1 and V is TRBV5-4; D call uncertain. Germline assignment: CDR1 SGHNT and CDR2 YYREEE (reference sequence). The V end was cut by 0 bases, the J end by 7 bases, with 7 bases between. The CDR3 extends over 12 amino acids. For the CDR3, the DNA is TGTGCCAGCAGCTTGGCGGCAGGTGAAGCTTTCTTT. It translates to CASSLAAGEAFF.

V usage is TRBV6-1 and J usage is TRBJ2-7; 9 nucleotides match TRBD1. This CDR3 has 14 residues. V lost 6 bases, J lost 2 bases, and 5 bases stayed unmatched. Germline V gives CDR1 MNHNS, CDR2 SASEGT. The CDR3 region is CASRTTGGTYEQYF. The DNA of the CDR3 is TGTGCCAGCAGAACGACAGGGGGGACCTACGAGCAGTACTTC.

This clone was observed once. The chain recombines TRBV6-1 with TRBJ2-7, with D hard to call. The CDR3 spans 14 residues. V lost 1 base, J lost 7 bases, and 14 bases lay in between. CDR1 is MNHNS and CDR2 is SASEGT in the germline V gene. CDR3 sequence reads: CASSEGPSSEEQYF. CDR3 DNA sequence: TGTGCCAGCAGTGAAGGCCCAAGTTCGGAGGAGCAGTACTTC.

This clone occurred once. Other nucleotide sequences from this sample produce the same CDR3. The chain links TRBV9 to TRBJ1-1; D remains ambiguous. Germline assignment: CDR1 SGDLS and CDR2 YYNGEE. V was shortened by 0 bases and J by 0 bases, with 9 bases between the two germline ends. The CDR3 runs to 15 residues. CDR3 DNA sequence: TGTGCCAGCAGCGTAGGGGCAGGCCTGAACACTGAAGCTTTCTTT. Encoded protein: CASSVGAGLNTEAFF.

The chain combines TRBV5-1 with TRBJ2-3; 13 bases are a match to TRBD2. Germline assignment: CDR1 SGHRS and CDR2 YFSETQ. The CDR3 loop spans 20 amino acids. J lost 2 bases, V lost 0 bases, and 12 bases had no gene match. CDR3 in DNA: TGCGCCAGCAGCTTGGGATTTAGGACTAGCGGGAGTCGAGACACAGATACGCAGTATTTT. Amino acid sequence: CASSLGFRTSGSRDTDTQYF.

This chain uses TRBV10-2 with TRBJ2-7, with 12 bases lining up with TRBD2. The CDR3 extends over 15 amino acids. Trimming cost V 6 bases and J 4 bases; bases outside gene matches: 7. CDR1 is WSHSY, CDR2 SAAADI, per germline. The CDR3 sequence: CASRISTSGGYEQYF. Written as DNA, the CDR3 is TGCGCCAGCAGAATATCGACTAGCGGGGGTTACGAGCAGTACTTC.

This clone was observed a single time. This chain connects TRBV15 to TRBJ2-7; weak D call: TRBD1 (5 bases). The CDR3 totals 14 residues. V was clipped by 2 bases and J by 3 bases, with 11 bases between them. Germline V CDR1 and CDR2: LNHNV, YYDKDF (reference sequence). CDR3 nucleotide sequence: TGTGCCACCAGCAGAAAATCAGGGCACTACGAGCAGTACTTC. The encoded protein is CATSRKSGHYEQYF.

The CDR3 nucleotides are TGTGCCAGCAGCTTAGCAGACGCTATGATCCCGATTTCCGGGATAGGCCCTAACGAGCAGTACTTC. Encoded protein: CASSLADAMIPISGIGPNEQYF. The chain joins TRBV7-6 to TRBJ2-7, with D maybe TRBD2 (5 bases). This CDR3 region has 22 residues. The germline V gene has CDR1 SGHVS and CDR2 FNYEAQ. The germline V and J ends were trimmed by 0 bases and 5 bases, with 35 bases remaining between them.

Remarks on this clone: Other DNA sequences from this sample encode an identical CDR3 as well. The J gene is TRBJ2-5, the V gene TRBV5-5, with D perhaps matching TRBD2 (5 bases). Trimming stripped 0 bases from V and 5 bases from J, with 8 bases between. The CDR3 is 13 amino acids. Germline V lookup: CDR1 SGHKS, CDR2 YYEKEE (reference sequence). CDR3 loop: CASSLVGEETQYF. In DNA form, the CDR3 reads TGTGCCAGCAGCTTGGTTGGGGAGGAGACCCAGTACTTC.

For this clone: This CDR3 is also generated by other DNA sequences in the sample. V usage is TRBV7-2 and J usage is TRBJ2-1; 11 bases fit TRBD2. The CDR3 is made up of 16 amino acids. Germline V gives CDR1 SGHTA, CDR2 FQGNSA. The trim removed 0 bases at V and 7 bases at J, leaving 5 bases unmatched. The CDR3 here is CASSLAGTSGGNEQFF. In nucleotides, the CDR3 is TGTGCCAGCAGCTTAGCCGGGACTAGCGGAGGGAATGAGCAGTTCTTC.

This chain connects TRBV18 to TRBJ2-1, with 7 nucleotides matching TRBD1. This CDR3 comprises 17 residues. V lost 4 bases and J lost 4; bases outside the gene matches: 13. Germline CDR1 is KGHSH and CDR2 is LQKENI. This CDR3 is CASSRGFWQGEYNEQFF. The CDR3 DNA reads TGTGCCAGCTCACGGGGCTTTTGGCAGGGGGAATACAATGAGCAGTTCTTC.

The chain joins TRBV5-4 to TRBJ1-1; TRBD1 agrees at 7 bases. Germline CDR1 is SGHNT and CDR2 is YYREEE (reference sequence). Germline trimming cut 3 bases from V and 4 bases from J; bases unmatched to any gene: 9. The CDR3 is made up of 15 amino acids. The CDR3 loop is CASSYGSRGVTEAFF. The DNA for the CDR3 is TGTGCCAGCAGCTACGGTAGCAGGGGGGTCACTGAAGCTTTCTTT.